A selection of T cell receptor beta chains follows, all from one sample in a study of shared clonotypes between healthy human individuals. Assay: immunoSEQ multiplex PCR; the TCRdb copy retains only in-frame clones and omits some. The data contain some 1 million clones, 70% to 80% of them singletons. The sample comprised memory CD4+ T cells sorted from blood. The receptors shown here come from a man aged 18 to 35 in good health. The CDR3 runs from the conserved cysteine through the conserved F or W. D genes are given only for firm matches. Not every row has a clone size; where given, it reads once, few, many or a size class.

D: NA
length: 14
V: TRBV10-1
size: NA
J: TRBJ2-5
CDR3: CASSESSRQETQYF
DNA: TGCGCCAGCAGTGAGTCGTCCAGGCAAGAGACCCAGTACTTC

D: TRBD1
length: 15
V: TRBV25-1
size: few
J: TRBJ2-1
CDR3: CASSDPRTGDNEQFF
DNA: TGTGCCAGCAGCGATCCCCGGACAGGGGACAATGAGCAGTTCTTC

D: NA
length: 16
V: TRBV28
size: once
J: TRBJ1-5
CDR3: CASSLWGRYSNQPQHF
DNA: TGTGCCAGCAGTTTATGGGGACGCTATAGCAATCAGCCCCAGCATTTT

D: NA
length: 13
V: TRBV19
size: NA
J: TRBJ1-2
CDR3: CASSNILNYGYTF
DNA: TGTGCCAGTAGTAACATCCTGAACTATGGCTACACCTTC

D: NA
length: 12
V: TRBV29-1
size: NA
J: TRBJ2-7
CDR3: CSARDGTHEQYF
DNA: TGCAGCGCGCGGGACGGAACCCACGAGCAGTACTTC

D: NA
length: 16
V: TRBV6-4
size: NA
J: TRBJ1-2
CDR3: CASSEPVRVQNYGYTF
DNA: TGTGCCAGCAGTGAACCTGTAAGGGTTCAGAACTATGGCTACACCTTC

D: NA
length: 16
V: TRBV18
size: NA
J: TRBJ2-5
CDR3: CASSQTPDSFQETQYF
DNA: TGTGCCAGCTCACAGACCCCCGACAGCTTCCAAGAGACCCAGTACTTC

D: NA
length: 13
V: TRBV12-5
size: NA
J: TRBJ2-2
CDR3: CASGSGVPGELFF
DNA: TGTGCTAGTGGTTCAGGGGTCCCCGGGGAGCTGTTTTTT

D: NA
length: 15
V: TRBV6-5
size: NA
J: TRBJ1-1
CDR3: CASNRGAKSNTEAFF
DNA: TGTGCCAGCAATAGAGGGGCAAAATCGAACACTGAAGCTTTCTTT

D: TRBD2
length: 13
V: TRBV6-5
size: NA
J: TRBJ2-7
CDR3: CASSRGLAGEQYF
DNA: TGTGCCAGCAGCAGGGGACTAGCGGGAGAGCAGTACTTC

D: NA
length: 13
V: TRBV11-2
size: few
J: TRBJ1-6
CDR3: CASSIRSNSPLHF
DNA: TGTGCCAGCAGCATTAGATCTAATTCACCCCTCCACTTT

D: TRBD2
length: 16
V: TRBV7-2
size: many
J: TRBJ2-5
CDR3: CASSSPSGRARETQYF
DNA: TGTGCCAGCAGCTCTCCTAGCGGGAGGGCCCGGGAGACCCAGTACTTC

D: NA
length: 15
V: TRBV10-1
size: NA
J: TRBJ2-1
CDR3: CASSESGGRYNEQFF
DNA: TGCGCCAGCAGTGAATCGGGGGGCCGATACAATGAGCAGTTCTTC

D: NA
length: 14
V: TRBV6-1
size: NA
J: TRBJ2-2
CDR3: CASSLEKGTGELFF
DNA: TGTGCCAGCAGCCTAGAGAAGGGCACCGGGGAGCTGTTTTTT

D: NA
length: 16
V: TRBV6-1
size: NA
J: TRBJ1-6
CDR3: CASSATDSSYNSPLHF
DNA: TGTGCCAGCAGTGCGACGGATAGCTCCTATAATTCACCCCTCCACTTT

D: TRBD1
length: 14
V: TRBV7-9
size: NA
J: TRBJ2-7
CDR3: CASSFGQGRGEQYF
DNA: TGTGCCAGCAGCTTTGGACAGGGACGGGGGGAGCAGTACTTC

D: NA
length: 14
V: TRBV11-2
size: NA
J: TRBJ2-7
CDR3: CASSPLGAAYEQYF
DNA: TGTGCCAGCAGCCCCCTCGGGGCCGCCTACGAGCAGTACTTC

D: NA
length: 12
V: TRBV7-8
size: NA
J: TRBJ2-7
CDR3: CASSSNSYEQYF
DNA: TGTGCCAGCAGCTCTAACTCCTACGAGCAGTACTTC

D: NA
length: 16
V: TRBV5-4
size: NA
J: TRBJ1-5
CDR3: CASSLGAPGNNQPQHF
DNA: TGTGCCAGCAGCTTGGGAGCTCCCGGGAACAATCAGCCCCAGCATTTT

D: NA
length: 11
V: TRBV20-1
size: NA
J: TRBJ1-1
CDR3: CSARDVTEAFF
DNA: TGCAGTGCTAGAGACGTCACTGAAGCTTTCTTT

D: TRBD2
length: 18
V: TRBV28
size: NA
J: TRBJ2-7
CDR3: CASSSAGLAGARLDEQYF
DNA: TGTGCCAGCAGTTCCGCAGGACTAGCGGGGGCCCGACTCGACGAGCAGTACTTC

D: TRBD2
length: 18
V: TRBV4-1
size: NA
J: TRBJ2-5
CDR3: CASSLFGGTSGISETQYF
DNA: TGCGCCAGCAGCCTCTTTGGAGGGACTAGCGGGATTAGTGAGACCCAGTACTTC

D: NA
length: 11
V: TRBV10-3
size: NA
J: TRBJ2-4
CDR3: CAISDSDIQYF
DNA: TGTGCCATCAGTGATTCGGACATTCAGTACTTC

D: NA
length: 19
V: TRBV7-9
size: NA
J: TRBJ2-4
CDR3: CASSLGSPLGGSAKNIQYF
DNA: TGTGCCAGCAGCTTAGGTTCTCCATTGGGGGGTTCGGCCAAAAACATTCAGTACTTC

D: NA
length: 12
V: TRBV30
size: NA
J: TRBJ1-1
CDR3: CAWHPYGGMVFF
DNA: TGTGCCTGGCACCCCTACGGGGGTATGGTCTTCTTT

D: TRBD2
length: 14
V: TRBV5-1
size: many
J: TRBJ2-3
CDR3: CASKFSGTTDTQYF
DNA: TGCGCCAGCAAGTTTAGCGGGACCACAGATACGCAGTATTTT

D: NA
length: 14
V: TRBV27
size: NA
J: TRBJ2-3
CDR3: CASSLRALTDTQYF
DNA: TGTGCCAGCAGTTTAAGAGCGCTCACAGATACGCAGTATTTT

D: NA
length: 16
V: TRBV7-9
size: many
J: TRBJ2-3
CDR3: CASSSRVATSTDTQYF
DNA: TGTGCCAGCAGCTCTCGGGTAGCCACGAGCACAGATACGCAGTATTTT

D: NA
length: 14
V: TRBV30
size: NA
J: TRBJ2-4
CDR3: CAWNPGGGKNIQYF
DNA: TGTGCCTGGAACCCGGGTGGGGGGAAAAACATTCAGTACTTC

D: NA
length: 12
V: TRBV2
size: NA
J: TRBJ2-5
CDR3: CASSGRWETQYF
DNA: TGTGCCAGCAGTGGCAGGTGGGAGACCCAGTACTTC

D: NA
length: 12
V: TRBV18
size: NA
J: TRBJ1-2
CDR3: CASSWPNYGYTF
DNA: TGTGCCAGCTCATGGCCGAACTATGGCTACACCTTC

D: TRBD1
length: 14
V: TRBV5-1
size: NA
J: TRBJ1-5
CDR3: CASKEGGPDQPQHF
DNA: TGCGCCAGCAAGGAAGGGGGCCCCGATCAGCCCCAGCATTTT

D: NA
length: 19
V: TRBV7-9
size: NA
J: TRBJ2-3
CDR3: CASSLAYFRGKREAETQYF
DNA: TGTGCCAGCAGCTTAGCTTATTTCCGGGGGAAAAGAGAGGCAGAAACGCAGTATTTT

D: NA
length: 16
V: TRBV7-8
size: NA
J: TRBJ2-2
CDR3: CASSPSLGANTGELFF
DNA: TGTGCCAGCAGCCCCAGTTTGGGGGCCAACACCGGGGAGCTGTTTTTT

D: NA
length: 13
V: TRBV27
size: once
J: TRBJ2-5
CDR3: CASSLSSQETQYF
DNA: TGTGCCAGCAGTCTGTCCAGCCAAGAGACCCAGTACTTC

D: TRBD1
length: 16
V: TRBV7-3
size: NA
J: TRBJ2-2
CDR3: CASSAGGTANTGELFF
DNA: TGTGCCAGCAGCGCAGGGGGCACCGCGAACACCGGGGAGCTGTTTTTT

D: NA
length: 14
V: TRBV18
size: NA
J: TRBJ1-3
CDR3: CASSPAGAGNTIYF
DNA: TGTGCCAGCTCACCGGCGGGGGCTGGAAACACCATATATTTT